This entry concerns a single T cell receptor (beta chain). At one boundary the junction diverges from the germline segment, which might be a read error. Sequenced by immunoSEQ multiplex PCR; TCRdb stores in-frame clones only, minus some. The sample has about 130,000 clones; about nine tenths are singletons. This sample was included in a study of blood T cell repertoires in COVID-19. This CDR3 spans 11 amino acids. The germline V gene has CDR1 GTSNPN and CDR2 SVGIG (reference sequence). The V and J genes are TRBV30 and TRBJ2-3; 8 bases fit TRBD2. Specimen: peripheral blood. The TCR comes from a man aged 50-60 years with active COVID-19. Here the CDR3 DNA reads TGCGGGGGGGCCTCGACAGATACGCAGTATTTT. Translating it yields CGGASTDTQYF.